Below, 26 T cell receptor beta chains from the same sample are listed, as sequenced in a study of shared clonotypes between healthy human individuals. Clones were sequenced by immunoSEQ multiplex PCR, and TCRdb holds only the in-frame ones, with some missing. The data show about 1.5 million clones, approximately 98% seen once. Sequenced input: naive CD4+ T cells sorted from blood. Regarding subset: CD45RA+ positively selected. The receptors derive from a man younger than 40 in good health.

The genes are TRBV30 and TRBJ1-5; tentatively, D is TRBD1 (5 bases). CDR3 length: 13 residues. Trimming stripped 6 bases from V and 0 bases from J, with 9 bases between. CDR1 GTSNPN and CDR2 SVGIG come from the germline V gene (reference sequence). CDR3 amino acids: CACAGGSNQPQHF. Here the CDR3 DNA reads TGTGCCTGCGCCGGGGGTAGCAATCAGCCCCAGCATTTT.

In this sample, this clone turned up once. V gene TRBV5-1 combines with J gene TRBJ2-5; D gene uncertain. This CDR3 spans 13 amino acids. Germline values: CDR1 SGHRS, CDR2 YFSETQ. Trimming removed 5 bases from V and 5 bases from J, with 13 bases in between. The CDR3 DNA sequence: TGCGCCAGCAGGGCCTGGGCTGGGGAGACCCAGTACTTC. This codes for CASRAWAGETQYF.

The V gene is TRBV10-2, the J gene TRBJ2-5, with D tentatively TRBD1 or TRBD2 (5 bases each). Germline V gene sequence: CDR1 WSHSY, CDR2 SAAADI. The CDR3 is 14 residues long. The V gene lost 8 bases and the J gene lost 5 bases, with 18 bases spanning the gap. CDR3 DNA: TGCGCCAGCCCCCGGGGCCTTATGGGGGAGACCCAGTACTTC. Its protein product is CASPRGLMGETQYF.

The genes are TRBV9 and TRBJ1-4, with 9 nucleotides matching TRBD1. Germline V lookup: CDR1 SGDLS, CDR2 YYNGEE. J gave up 6 bases and V 1 base, and 7 bases lay outside the gene matches. The CDR3 totals 16 residues. CDR3: CASSVNPTGGHEKLFF. DNA of the CDR3: TGTGCCAGCAGCGTAAACCCCACAGGGGGCCATGAAAAACTGTTTTTT.

The chain couples TRBV21-1 to TRBJ2-3; the D segment call TRBD2 is taken from the table without a DNA check. TRBV21-1 is described as a pseudogene. The CDR3 consists of 19 residues. This CDR3 is CASDKGGASGRARTDTQYF. The CDR3, as DNA: TGTGCCAGCGACAAGGGTGGGGCTAGCGGGAGGGCGCGCACAGATACGCAGTATTTT.

This rearrangement joins TRBV29-1 to TRBJ1-1; perhaps TRBD1 as D (5 bases). Germline V CDR1 and CDR2: SQVTM, ANQGSEA. V dropped 5 bases and J dropped 0 bases, with 16 bases sitting between them. This CDR3 spans 15 amino acids. CDR3: CSVLTRQSMNTEAFF. The CDR3, as DNA: TGCAGCGTTCTAACAAGACAGAGCATGAACACTGAAGCTTTCTTT.

The chain combines TRBV2 with TRBJ1-5; D perhaps matches TRBD1 (5 bases). This CDR3 is 15 amino acids long. Trimming cost V 6 bases and J 2 bases, with 14 bases left between them. CDR1 and CDR2 from the germline V gene are SNHLY and FYNNEI. This CDR3 is CASSPDSRGNQPQHF. CDR3 sequence (DNA): TGTGCCAGCAGCCCCGACAGTAGGGGCAATCAGCCCCAGCATTTT.

This clone has a single count. This rearrangement joins TRBV9 to TRBJ2-5; the match to TRBD1 covers 7 bases. The CDR3 length is 15 residues. CDR1 and CDR2 (germline): SGDLS, YYNGEE. Trimming removed 2 bases from V and 1 base from J; junction bases left unmatched: 5. This chain's CDR3 is CASSVRQGLQETQYF. CDR3 bases: TGTGCCAGCAGCGTTAGACAGGGTCTCCAAGAGACCCAGTACTTC.

The chain recombines TRBV28 with TRBJ1-1; 9 nucleotides agree with TRBD1. Germline V gene lookup returns CDR1 MDHEN and CDR2 SYDVKM. This CDR3 has 15 residues. V trimming: 5 bases; J trimming: 3 bases; junction bases outside the gene matches: 7. The CDR3 DNA reads TGTGCCAGCAGTCCGGCGGGACAGGGTCACACTGAAGCTTTCTTT. Its protein is CASSPAGQGHTEAFF.

About this clone: Other DNA sequences in this specimen translate into the identical CDR3. The rearrangement joins TRBV5-1 to TRBJ2-7; 10 nucleotides line up with TRBD2. The V gene end was trimmed by 0 bases and the J gene end by 3 bases; junction bases not matched to a gene: 3. The CDR3 totals 15 residues. Germline V gives CDR1 SGHRS, CDR2 YFSETQ. CDR3 residues: CASSLVAGGLYEQYF. Here the CDR3 DNA reads TGCGCCAGCAGCTTGGTAGCGGGAGGACTCTACGAGCAGTACTTC.

The rearrangement joins TRBV10-2 to TRBJ2-1; D is unclear. This CDR3 comprises 14 residues. The V gene's germline CDR1 is WSHSY and CDR2 SAAADI. V lost 2 bases and J 3 bases, leaving 8 bases between the germline ends. In DNA, the CDR3 is TGCGCCAGCAGTGAGCCTGATTACTACAATGAGCAGTTCTTC. This gives the protein CASSEPDYYNEQFF.

The rearrangement joins TRBV6-5 to TRBJ1-4, with D hard to call. The CDR3 length is 14 residues. Germline-derived CDR1 and CDR2 are MNHEY and SVGAGI. Deletions cut 2 bases from V and 9 bases from J, with 13 bases between. The CDR3 DNA is TGTGCCAGCAGTTACCAAGACGGCGAGAAAAAACTGTTTTTT. This translates into CASSYQDGEKKLFF.

The chain recombines TRBV5-1 with TRBJ2-7; 13 bases are shared with TRBD2. CDR3 length equals 16 residues. Trimming cost V 5 bases and J 2 bases; bases outside gene matches: 7. Germline CDR1 reads SGHRS; CDR2 reads YFSETQ. This CDR3 is CASSTGLAGAPYEQYF. The CDR3 DNA reads as TGCGCCAGCAGTACCGGACTAGCGGGAGCGCCCTACGAGCAGTACTTC.

The chain has TRBV2 and TRBJ2-6, with no clear D. V was shortened by 6 bases and J by 2 bases, with 8 bases between the two germline ends. CDR1 and CDR2 from the germline V gene are SNHLY and FYNNEI. The CDR3 consists of 14 residues. The CDR3: CASRLSTGANVLTF. CDR3 coding DNA: TGTGCCAGCAGGCTATCAACTGGGGCCAACGTCCTGACTTTC.

The CDR3 DNA sequence: TGCGCCAGCAGCTTGGAGACAGGGAAAGATCAGCCCCAGCATTTT. Translation gives CASSLETGKDQPQHF. The chain employs TRBV5-1 and TRBJ1-5; TRBD1 matches 7 bases. The junction had 5 bases not matched to a gene; V was cut back by 0 bases and J by 5 bases. Per the germline V gene, CDR1 is SGHRS and CDR2 is YFSETQ. The CDR3 runs 15 residues.

This chain joins TRBV29-1 and TRBJ1-4, with 8 positions matching TRBD1. Germline loops: CDR1 SQVTM, CDR2 ANQGSEA. This CDR3 region has 14 residues. Trimming removed 3 bases from V and 4 bases from J; junction bases left unmatched: 4. CDR3 amino acids: CSVEDRANNEKLFF. In nucleotides, the CDR3 is TGCAGCGTTGAGGACAGGGCTAATAATGAAAAACTGTTTTTT.

This chain connects TRBV27 to TRBJ2-1, with 7 bases matching TRBD2. CDR1 is MNHEY and CDR2 is SMNVEV in the germline V gene (reference sequence). V was clipped by 3 bases and J by 8 bases; unmatched bases: 7. This CDR3 is 14 amino acids long. The CDR3: CASSLAGALDEQFF. As DNA, the CDR3 is TGTGCCAGCAGTTTGGCGGGAGCTTTGGATGAGCAGTTCTTC.

The chain joins TRBV5-5 to TRBJ2-3; 8 nucleotides match TRBD1. This CDR3 has 18 residues. Germline V gene sequence: CDR1 SGHKS, CDR2 YYEKEE (reference sequence). After removal of 1 base from V and 2 bases from J, the junction contained 12 bases not matched to a gene. The CDR3 sequence is CASSLKPGQVSHTDTQYF. CDR3 DNA: TGTGCCAGCAGCTTGAAGCCGGGACAGGTCTCCCACACAGATACGCAGTATTTT. Based on the CDR3 plus reference TRBV5-5 and TRBJ2-3, the full variable domain is DAGVTQSPTHLIKTRGQQVTLRCSPISGHKSVSWYQQVLGQGPQFIFQYYEKEERGRGNFPDRFSARQFPNYSSELNVNALLLGDSALYLCASSLKPGQVSHTDTQYFGPGTRLTVL.

The chain recombines TRBV6-5 with TRBJ2-2, with 7 bases fitting TRBD1. CDR3 length: 14 amino acids. Germline values: CDR1 MNHEY, CDR2 SVGAGI. With 6 bases clipped from V and 0 bases from J, the junction kept 1 base outside the gene matches. CDR3: CASRGQSNTGELFF. In DNA form, the CDR3 reads TGTGCCAGCAGGGGACAGTCGAACACCGGGGAGCTGTTTTTT.

The V call is TRBV5-4, the J call TRBJ2-3; 8 bases match TRBD2. Germline CDR1 is SGHNT and CDR2 is YYREEE (reference sequence). V lost 2 bases to trimming and J lost 7 bases; unmatched junction nucleotides: 9. The CDR3 is 15 residues long. The CDR3 nucleotides are TGTGCCAGCAGCTTTCCGGGCGGGAGGTCAAATACGCAGTATTTT. Its protein is CASSFPGGRSNTQYF.

This CDR3 reads CASSPPTSGYTF. The CDR3 nucleotides read TGTGCCAGCTCACCACCGACTTCAGGCTACACCTTC. J is TRBJ1-2 and V is TRBV18, with unresolved D. Germline assignment: CDR1 KGHSH and CDR2 LQKENI. V was pared by 0 bases and J by 8 bases, with 7 bases between. The CDR3 has 12 residues.

Regarding this clone: Other DNA sequences in the same sample also yield this CDR3. This chain joins TRBV5-1 and TRBJ2-5; D is perhaps TRBD1 (5 bases). Germline V CDR1 and CDR2: SGHRS, YFSETQ. The CDR3 sequence is 14 residues long. V was pared by 4 bases and J by 0 bases, with 10 bases between. The DNA for the CDR3 is TGCGCCAGCAGCCGTGACAGAGACCAAGAGACCCAGTACTTC. Protein: CASSRDRDQETQYF. Based on the CDR3 plus reference TRBV5-1 and TRBJ2-5, the full variable domain is KAGVTQTPRYLIKTRGQQVTLSCSPISGHRSVSWYQQTPGQGLQFLFEYFSETQRNKGNFPGRFSGRQFSNSRSEMNVSTLELGDSALYLCASSRDRDQETQYFGPGTRLLVL.

J is TRBJ2-7 and V is TRBV13; D remains unclear. Trimming took 4 bases from V and 3 from J, leaving 7 bases between them. The germline V gene has CDR1 PRHDT and CDR2 FYEKMQ (reference sequence). CDR3 size: 12 residues. CDR3: CASSSRLYEQYF. Written as DNA, the CDR3 is TGTGCCAGCAGCTCCCGGCTCTACGAGCAGTACTTC.

This chain links TRBV27 with TRBJ2-1, with a possible D match to TRBD2 (6 bases). Trimming took 6 bases from V and 11 from J, leaving 11 bases between them. Germline CDR1 reads MNHEY; CDR2 reads SMNVEV (reference sequence). The CDR3 totals 11 residues. CDR3 residues: CASSPGGKQFF. DNA for the CDR3: TGTGCCAGCAGCCCCGGAGGGAAGCAGTTCTTC.

The chain combines TRBV6-5 with TRBJ2-1; 7 nucleotides match TRBD1. The germline V gene has CDR1 MNHEY and CDR2 SVGAGI. The J segment lost 5 bases and the V segment lost 4 bases, leaving 8 bases of the junction unmatched. This CDR3 has 15 residues. CDR3 DNA: TGTGCCAGCAGTTCCTTGGGACAGCCGAACAATGAGCAGTTCTTC. Amino acid sequence: CASSSLGQPNNEQFF.

To note about this clone: Mismatch with germline at one junction end may stem from a read error. Within the sample, other DNA sequences also encode this same CDR3. The chain couples TRBV7-8 to TRBJ1-2, with D possibly TRBD1 on 6 matching bases. Looked up from germline, CDR1 is SGHVS and CDR2 is FQNEAQ. The CDR3 spans 14 residues. The CDR3 DNA is TGTGCCAGCAGCCAAGACCCAGGGGTACGCAACTACACCTTT. Translated, it gives CASSQDPGVRNYTF.